One and the same sample provided the 13 T cell receptor beta chains below, sequenced in a study of CD4+ T cells in melanoma. Data came from immunoSEQ multiplex PCR; TCRdb stores just in-frame clones and leaves some out. The table includes roughly 140,000 clones, about 90% detected once. These receptors all come from a human donor with melanoma.

V gene TRBV19 combines with J gene TRBJ1-5; TRBD1 is a possible D gene (5 bases). Germline assignment: CDR1 LNHDA and CDR2 SQIVND (reference sequence). Trimming removed 2 bases from V and 7 bases from J, with 15 bases in between. The CDR3 length is 15 residues. The CDR3 DNA reads as TGTGCCAGTAGTATACTTACAGGTTATCGACAGCCCCAGCATTTT. Its translation is CASSILTGYRQPQHF.

The chain recombines TRBV5-1 with TRBJ2-7, with D possibly being TRBD1 (6 bases). The germline V and J ends were trimmed by 4 bases and 4 bases, with 12 bases remaining between them. The length of the CDR3 is 13 residues. Germline CDR1 SGHRS, CDR2 YFSETQ. The CDR3 loop is CASSTQQGYEQYF. Written as DNA, the CDR3 is TGCGCCAGCAGCACCCAGCAGGGGTACGAGCAGTACTTC.

The V gene is TRBV11-3, the J gene TRBJ1-1; D unclear. CDR3 length: 13 amino acids. Germline V lookup: CDR1 SGHNT, CDR2 YENEEA. V lost 8 bases and J lost 6, with 16 bases in between. Here the CDR3 DNA reads TGTGCCAGCGGGCTCGATGGAGACGCTGAAGCTTTCTTT. Translated, it gives CASGLDGDAEAFF.

The chain couples TRBV19 to TRBJ1-1, with 7 positions matching TRBD1. This CDR3 comprises 13 residues. V dropped 9 bases and J dropped 5; count of bases not matched to a gene: 9. CDR1 LNHDA and CDR2 SQIVND come from the germline V gene (reference sequence). CDR3 nucleotide sequence: TGTGCCAGCCGCCAGGGGGTGTGGACTGAAGCTTTCTTT. This sequence encodes CASRQGVWTEAFF.

This chain joins TRBV5-4 and TRBJ2-5, with D tentatively TRBD2 (5 bases). V lost 0 bases to trimming and J lost 7 bases, with 13 bases between them. There are 14 residues in the CDR3. Germline V gene sequence: CDR1 SGHNT, CDR2 YYREEE (reference sequence). CDR3 sequence reads: CASSLELPAGTQYF. Written as DNA, the CDR3 is TGTGCCAGCAGCTTGGAACTGCCGGCGGGGACCCAGTACTTC.

In this sample, this clone turned up once. V is TRBV5-4 and J is TRBJ1-6; a weak D match, TRBD1 (5 bases). Germline V gives CDR1 SGHNT, CDR2 YYREEE (reference sequence). V was cut by 4 bases and J by 10 bases, with 9 bases left in between. CDR3 length: 12 residues. In DNA, the CDR3 is TGTGCCAGCAGCGGGGGGGGATCACCCCTCCACTTT. Encoded protein: CASSGGGSPLHF.

The V and J genes are TRBV6-1 and TRBJ2-3, with D possibly matching TRBD1 (5 bases). The CDR3 is 15 residues long. V lost 4 bases to trimming and J lost 2 bases, with 13 bases between them. Per germline, CDR1 MNHNS and CDR2 SASEGT. CDR3 DNA: TGTGCCAGCAGTGTACAGGCGCCCTTCACAGATACGCAGTATTTT. The encoded protein is CASSVQAPFTDTQYF.

The chain combines TRBV5-8 with TRBJ2-3, with 14 bases fitting TRBD2. The CDR3 contains 17 residues. V was clipped by 3 bases and J by 4 bases; unmatched bases: 7. CDR1 is SGHTS, CDR2 YDEGEE, per germline. The DNA for the CDR3 is TGTGCCAGCAGCTCGGGTTGGACTAGCGGGGGGTCAGATACGCAGTATTTT. This gives the protein CASSSGWTSGGSDTQYF.

The J gene is TRBJ2-7, the V gene TRBV7-3, with no clear D. The CDR3 has 13 residues. The V and J ends lost 6 bases and 7 bases respectively, with 16 bases between them. Germline V CDR1 and CDR2: SGHTA, FQGTGA. This CDR3 is CASSRVRREEQYF. The DNA of the CDR3 is TGTGCCAGCAGTAGGGTAAGACGAGAGGAGCAGTACTTC. The whole variable domain, remainder taken from reference TRBV7-3 and TRBJ2-7, is GAGVSQTPSNKVTEKGKYVELRCDPISGHTALYWYRQSLGQGPEFLIYFQGTGAADDSGLPNDRFFAVRPEGSVSTLKIQRTERGDSAVYLCASSRVRREEQYFGPGTRLTVT.

This chain links TRBV5-8 with TRBJ1-2; D might be TRBD1 (6 bases). Looked up from germline, CDR1 is SGHTS and CDR2 is YDEGEE. Deletions cut 2 bases from V and 12 bases from J, with 14 bases between. The CDR3 extends over 12 amino acids. The CDR3 region is CASSFTGWKNTF. DNA for the CDR3: TGTGCCAGCAGCTTTACAGGGTGGAAGAACACCTTC.

The chain carries TRBV11-2 and TRBJ2-3; D is unresolved. The CDR3 consists of 14 residues. The ends were cut back, 5 bases at V and 9 bases at J, with 18 bases in the middle. Germline V gene sequence: CDR1 SGHAT, CDR2 FQNNGV. The CDR3 sequence is CASSRDPTPQTQYF. In DNA form, the CDR3 reads TGTGCCAGCAGCCGAGATCCGACACCCCAAACGCAGTATTTT.

The chain is built from TRBV10-2 and TRBJ2-3; D remains unclear. The CDR3 sequence is 16 residues long. Germline assignment: CDR1 WSHSY and CDR2 SAAADI. V shed 3 bases and J shed 6 bases, with 19 bases lying between them. CDR3 in DNA: TGCGCCAGCAGTGACCGCGCTCTAGAGTGGGTTGATACGCAGTATTTT. Protein product: CASSDRALEWVDTQYF.

The gene calls are TRBV27 and TRBJ2-6, with 7 bases identical to TRBD1. This CDR3 spans 17 amino acids. From germline, CDR1 is MNHEY and CDR2 SMNVEV (reference sequence). After removal of 6 bases from V and 2 bases from J, the junction contained 10 bases not matched to a gene. CDR3 loop: CASRVQGSSAGANVLTF. The CDR3 nucleotides read TGTGCCAGCAGGGTACAGGGGAGTTCAGCTGGGGCCAACGTCCTGACTTTC.